This is a list of T cell receptor beta chains from one sample in a study of CD8+CD57+ T cells in acquired aplastic anemia. One entry per CDR3 protein, called by TCRdb with MiXCR from the reads. The sample carries approximately 220,000 distinct CDR3 sequences, around half recorded once. What was sequenced was sorted CD4+, CD8+, or CD8+CD57+ T cells (not recorded which) from PBMCs. Receptor source: a human donor with aplastic anemia. The CDR3 runs from the conserved cysteine through the conserved F or W. D genes are given only for firm matches. A clone size is listed for some rows: how often the clone was seen (once, few, many), or a class if it is expanded.

TGCAGCGTTGTCGGGGAGACCCAGTACTTC,CSVVGETQYF,TRBV29-1,few,TRBJ2-5,.
TGTGCCACCGAGGGACTAGCGGGGGGTGAGCAGTTCTTC,CATEGLAGGEQFF,TRBV15,.,TRBJ2-1,TRBD2
TGTGCCAGCAGGGCCCACTACGAGCAGTACTTC,CASRAHYEQYF,TRBV6-1,.,TRBJ2-7,.
TGCGCCAGCGGCGAGACTAGCGGGGCCACTCAAGAGACCCAGTACTTC,CASGETSGATQETQYF,TRBV10-1,.,TRBJ2-5,TRBD2
TGCAGTGCTAGCGATCTTACAGCCTACGAGCAGTACTTC,CSASDLTAYEQYF,TRBV20-1,.,TRBJ2-7,.
TGTGCCAGCAGCTTGGGGGAGGGACAAGGCAAAAACATTCAGTACTGG,CASSLGEGQGKNIQYW,TRBV7-9,.,TRBJ2-4,.
TGTGCCAGCAGCTTCGGACAGGGTTACGGGCAGTACTTC,CASSFGQGYGQYF,TRBV13,many,TRBJ2-7,TRBD1
TGTGCCAGCAGTGCGCAGGCATCCAGTGGCTACACCTTC,CASSAQASSGYTF,TRBV2,.,TRBJ1-2,.
TGTGCCAGCAGCCGGGTAGGACAGGGGGATAGTGGCTACACCTTC,CASSRVGQGDSGYTF,TRBV13,many,TRBJ1-2,TRBD1
TGTGCCAGCAGCTTGGACAGTCTTCAGCCCCAGCATTTT,CASSLDSLQPQHF,TRBV7-2,.,TRBJ1-5,.
TGTGCCAGCGCTCAGACAGGAAAAACCTACGAGCAGTACTTC,CASAQTGKTYEQYF,TRBV27,.,TRBJ2-7,.
TGTGCCAGCAGTGATGAAGGACACCGGAATTCACCCCTCCACTTT,CASSDEGHRNSPLHF,TRBV25-1,.,TRBJ1-6,.
TGTGCCAGCAACGTGCAGGGACAAAAATATCAGCCCCAGCATTTT,CASNVQGQKYQPQHF,TRBV5-6,many,TRBJ1-5,.
TGCGCCAGCAGCTACACGGTGCTAGCGGGAGAAAGGGGCTACGAGCAGTACTTC,CASSYTVLAGERGYEQYF,TRBV5-1,many,TRBJ2-7,TRBD2
TGTGCCAGCAGTCCGGGACAGGGACCCTACGAGCAGTACTTC,CASSPGQGPYEQYF,TRBV5-4,many,TRBJ2-7,TRBD1
TGCGCCAGCAGCCAAGAACTGGGGACATCGGGTAGGCTTGGAGACACCATATATTTT,CASSQELGTSGRLGDTIYF,TRBV4-1,.,TRBJ1-3,.
TGTGCCAGCAGCTTGAGAAGCGGGAGGGCCGGAAATGAGCAGTTCTTC,CASSLRSGRAGNEQFF,TRBV5-8,few,TRBJ2-1,TRBD2
TGTGCCAGCAGCTCCCACGAATCGACAGGGGGTAGGTCACCCCTCCACTTT,CASSSHESTGGRSPLHF,TRBV7-9,many,TRBJ1-6,TRBD1
TGTGCCAGCAGTGAAGAGGGCAGTGGAAACACCTTC,CASSEEGSGNTF,TRBV6-1,once,TRBJ1-2,.
TGCGCCAGCAGCTTGGGAACCGGGACAGGGAACACTGAAGCTTTCTTT,CASSLGTGTGNTEAFF,TRBV9,.,TRBJ1-1,TRBD1
TGCGCCAGCAGCTTGAATGGCGCTAACTACAATGAGCAGTTCTTC,CASSLNGANYNEQFF,TRBV5-1,many,TRBJ2-1,.
TGTGCCACCAGTGACTATGCAGGGTTAAATGGCTACACCTTC,CATSDYAGLNGYTF,TRBV24-1,.,TRBJ1-2,.
TGTGCCAGCAGCTTAGATCGGGGGCAAAAACTGTTTTTT,CASSLDRGQKLFF,TRBV7-2,.,TRBJ1-4,.
TGTGCCAGCAGCTTAGGGGCAGGTGGTATCTACGAGCAGTACTTC,CASSLGAGGIYEQYF,TRBV7-9,.,TRBJ2-7,.
TGTGCCAGCAGCACCGGGACCGCTCTCTATGGCTACACCTTC,CASSTGTALYGYTF,TRBV9,few,TRBJ1-2,.
TGCAGTGCGGGGGGGAGGGTACCTAATCAGCCCCAGCATTTT,CSAGGRVPNQPQHF,TRBV20-1,many,TRBJ1-5,.
TGCAGTGCTAGAGATCTAGCGGGAGGGGACACTGAAGCTTTCTTT,CSARDLAGGDTEAFF,TRBV20-1,.,TRBJ1-1,.
TGTGCCAGCAGCAACAGGGGTATTAGCGAAAAACTGTTTTTT,CASSNRGISEKLFF,TRBV13,many,TRBJ1-4,TRBD1
TGTGCCAGCAGCCAAGGTACCGCGGAGGGTTTTGGAGAGACCCAGTACTTC,CASSQGTAEGFGETQYF,TRBV4-2,many,TRBJ2-5,.
TGTGCCAGTACCCCTGGGGACAGGTCCACAGATACGCAGTATTTT,CASTPGDRSTDTQYF,TRBV19,many,TRBJ2-3,TRBD1
TGTGCCAGCAAGGGGGATGATGAAAAACTGTTTTTT,CASKGDDEKLFF,TRBV2,.,TRBJ1-4,.
TGTGCCAGCAGCCTCCTCGGTACGCAGTATTTT,CASSLLGTQYF,TRBV14,many,TRBJ2-3,.
TGTGCCAGCAGTGGGGACAGGGGTAACACCGGGGAGCTGTTTTTT,CASSGDRGNTGELFF,TRBV2,.,TRBJ2-2,TRBD1
TGCAGTGCTGACGCGGGAGGGCCCCCGTCGGAGACCCAGTACTTC,CSADAGGPPSETQYF,TRBV20-1,.,TRBJ2-5,TRBD2
TGTGCCAGCAGCTTAGTGGAGGTCTCCTACGAGCAGTACTTC,CASSLVEVSYEQYF,TRBV7-8,.,TRBJ2-7,.
TGTGCCAGCAGCTTAGATGGGTGGGGGCAGTTCTTC,CASSLDGWGQFF,TRBV11-2,many,TRBJ2-1,.
TGTGCCAGCAGTTCGGGACTTACTAATGAAAAACTGTTTTTT,CASSSGLTNEKLFF,TRBV12-3/TRBV12-4,.,TRBJ1-4,.
TGCAGCGTTGAAGGCCAGTACTATGGCTACACCTTC,CSVEGQYYGYTF,TRBV29-1,many,TRBJ1-2,.
TGTGCCAGCAGTGCCCATGGGACAGGGGACTCCTACGAGCAGTACTTC,CASSAHGTGDSYEQYF,TRBV6-1,.,TRBJ2-7,TRBD1
TGCAGTGCTAGACAACAGGGGGCCAACCAAGAGACCCAGTACTTC,CSARQQGANQETQYF,TRBV20-1,many,TRBJ2-5,TRBD1
TGTGCCTGGATTACTGGAAACACCACATATTTT,CAWITGNTTYF,TRBV30,.,TRBJ1-3,.
TGCAGCGTGGTAGGGGGTTTTGAGACCCAGTACTTC,CSVVGGFETQYF,TRBV29-1,.,TRBJ2-5,.
TGTGCCTGGACCGGGACAGGAGAACTGTTTTTT,CAWTGTGELFF,TRBV20-1,.,TRBJ1-4,TRBD1
TGTGCCAGCAGCGTAAACCGGGACAGGGGTCAAGCTAACTATGGCTACACCTTC,CASSVNRDRGQANYGYTF,TRBV9,.,TRBJ1-2,TRBD1
TGCAGCGTTCGCAGGGCCGGCACTGAAGCTTTCTTT,CSVRRAGTEAFF,TRBV29-1,.,TRBJ1-1,.
TGTGCCAGCAGTTACGGCACAACGGCTGAAGCTTTCTTT,CASSYGTTAEAFF,TRBV6-6,many,TRBJ1-1,.
TGTGCCACTCGGACTAGCGGGAGATACAATGAGCAGTTCTTC,CATRTSGRYNEQFF,TRBV10-3,.,TRBJ2-1,TRBD2
TGTGCCAGCAGGCTCCCGGTCAGGGCTGGAGCTTTCTTT,CASRLPVRAGAFF,TRBV28,.,TRBJ1-1,.
TGTGCCAGCAGTTACGGGACTAGCGGGAGTCGGCGGGAGCAGTTCTTC,CASSYGTSGSRREQFF,TRBV12-3/TRBV12-4,.,TRBJ2-1,TRBD2
TGTGCCAGCAGATCAGGATACGAGCAGTACTTC,CASRSGYEQYF,TRBV7-9,many,TRBJ2-7,.
TGCGCCAGCAGCATTAGCGGGAAGAACACCGGGGAGCTGTTTTTT,CASSISGKNTGELFF,TRBV5-1,.,TRBJ2-2,TRBD2
TGTGCCAGCAGCCAAGAGACCGCAACTAATGAAAAACTGTTTTTT,CASSQETATNEKLFF,TRBV14,.,TRBJ1-4,.
TGTGCCACCAGTGACAGGGTTACTCGGTATGGCTACACCTTC,CATSDRVTRYGYTF,TRBV24-1,few,TRBJ1-2,.
TGTGCCAGCTCAGGACGACAGCGTTTGAACACTGAAGCTTTCTTT,CASSGRQRLNTEAFF,TRBV14,.,TRBJ1-1,.